The next 3 T cell receptor beta chains were all read from a single sample in a study of blood T cell repertoires in COVID-19 (TCRdb year 2020). Library generation was performed with the immunoSEQ multiplex PCR assay. TCRdb holds this immuneACCESS table with in-frame rearrangements only. Some clones are missing; in checked studies, unresolved V genes explain under half, and the rest has no known cause. In this sample the table shows about 120,000 clones, approximately 90% of which occur a single time. The ten largest clonotypes hold 4.8% of the sample. Material for sequencing was peripheral blood. These receptors all stem from a human donor in a cohort sampled during active COVID-19.

The chain has TRBV9 and TRBJ2-5; 10 bases match TRBD2. The ends lost 6 bases at V and 7 bases at J; junction bases unmatched: 9. This CDR3 is 14 amino acids long. The germline CDR1 and CDR2 sequences are SGDLS and YYNGEE. The CDR3 spells CASKEREGPGTQYF. Here the CDR3 DNA reads TGTGCCAGCAAGGAGCGGGAGGGCCCCGGGACCCAGTACTTC.

This clone was recorded only once. The chain employs TRBV10-2 and TRBJ2-6, with TRBD2 matching over 11 bases. The CDR3 sequence is 17 residues long. The junction had 4 bases not matched to a gene; V was cut back by 6 bases and J by 0 bases. Per germline, CDR1 WSHSY and CDR2 SAAADI. CDR3 nucleotides: TGCGCCAGCAGCCTAGCGGGAGGCAGCTCTGGGGCCAACGTCCTGACTTTC. Amino acid sequence: CASSLAGGSSGANVLTF.

This chain uses TRBV19 with TRBJ2-3; no definite D call. CDR1 and CDR2 from the germline V gene are LNHDA and SQIVND (reference sequence). The CDR3 is made up of 13 amino acids. Trimming pared 6 bases from V and 2 bases from J, leaving 9 bases between. CDR3 sequence (DNA): TGTGCCAGTAGATACACCGCCACAGATACGCAGTATTTT. Translated: CASRYTATDTQYF. Full variable domain (rest looked up from reference TRBV19 and TRBJ2-3): DGGITQSPKYLFRKEGQNVTLSCEQNLNHDAMYWYRQDPGQGLRLIYYSQIVNDFQKGDIAEGYSVSREKKESFPLTVTSAQKNPTAFYLCASRYTATDTQYFGPGTRLTVL.